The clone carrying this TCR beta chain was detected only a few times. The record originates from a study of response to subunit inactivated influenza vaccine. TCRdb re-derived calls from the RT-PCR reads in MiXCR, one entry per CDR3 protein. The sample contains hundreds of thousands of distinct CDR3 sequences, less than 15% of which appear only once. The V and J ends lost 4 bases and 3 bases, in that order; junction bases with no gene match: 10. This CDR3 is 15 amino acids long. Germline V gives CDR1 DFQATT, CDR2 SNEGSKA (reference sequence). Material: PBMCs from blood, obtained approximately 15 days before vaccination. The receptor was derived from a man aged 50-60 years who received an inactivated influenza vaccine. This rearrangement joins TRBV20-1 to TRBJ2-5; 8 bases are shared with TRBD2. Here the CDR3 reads CSANPLDSGKETQYF. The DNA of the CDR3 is TGCAGTGCTAACCCCCTGGATAGCGGGAAAGAGACCCAGTACTTC.